Following are 19 T cell receptor beta chains from one sample sequenced in a study of naive and memory T cell subsets. These receptors' antigens are unknown. General study results and limits: Naive repertoires, especially CD8, held a few larger clonotypes, possibly memory cells re-expressing CD45RA.

Two oligonucleotides, mixed equimolar, formed the beta constant-region primer covering TRBC1 and TRBC2. The ligated cDNA underwent four PCR rounds using SP2 and nested alpha and beta constant-region primers. TCRdb processed the UMI-ligation and nested PCR reads anew with MiXCR; each CDR3 protein has one entry. The sample yields about 90,000 distinct CDR3 sequences, around 10% seen once. Sequencing was carried out using naive CD4+ T cells from blood. Source of these receptors: a human donor in good health.

The table lists this clonotype with a few counts. The CDR3 here is CSANTGRDRGPVGEQYF. In nucleotides, the CDR3 is TGCAGTGCAAACACTGGCCGGGACAGGGGTCCTGTTGGCGAGCAGTACTTC. The V call is TRBV20-1, the J call TRBJ2-7; 10 bases align to TRBD1. This CDR3 comprises 17 residues. The germline V gene encodes CDR1 DFQATT and CDR2 SNEGSKA (reference sequence). The V segment lost 6 bases and the J segment 6 bases; nucleotides outside the gene matches: 20.

This clonotype was detected only a few times. The chain recombines TRBV19 with TRBJ2-2; 10 bases are a match to TRBD1. The CDR3 contains 15 residues. Germline CDR1 reads LNHDA; CDR2 reads SQIVND (reference sequence). The V segment lost 10 bases and the J segment 4 bases; nucleotides outside the gene matches: 9. The CDR3 reads CATEPGQGFTGELFF. For the CDR3, the DNA is TGTGCCACCGAACCGGGACAGGGGTTCACCGGGGAGCTGTTTTTT.

The rearrangement uses TRBV12-3 or TRBV12-4 and TRBJ1-2; TRBD1 matches at 8 bases. This CDR3 contains 14 residues. Unmatched junction bases numbered 11, after V lost 6 bases and J lost 8 bases. In DNA, the CDR3 is TGTGCCAGCAGCCTCGGACAGGGCTCGAGAGGCTACACCTTC. Its translation: CASSLGQGSRGYTF.

This clonotype has only a few counts. The chain is built from TRBV12-3 or TRBV12-4 and TRBJ1-6; the match to TRBD1 covers 8 bases. The CDR3 consists of 14 residues. After removal of 7 bases from V and 10 bases from J, the junction contained 9 bases not matched to a gene. The CDR3 is CASTKTGGLSPLHF. As DNA, the CDR3 is TGTGCCAGCACCAAAACAGGGGGGCTCTCACCCCTCCACTTT.

This clonotype was counted only a few times. The chain links TRBV14 to TRBJ2-7; the D call may be TRBD1 or TRBD2 (6 bases each). Germline V gene lookup returns CDR1 SGHDN and CDR2 FVKESK. The CDR3 has 15 amino acids. Deletions cut 0 bases from V and 6 bases from J, with 15 bases between. The CDR3: CASSQDWGASGEQYF. DNA for the CDR3: TGTGCCAGCAGCCAAGATTGGGGGGCATCGGGCGAGCAGTACTTC.

This clonotype showed up many times. CDR3 DNA sequence: TGTGCCAGCAGCCAAGATCAGAACAGGGAAGAGACCCAGTACTTC. Translating gives CASSQDQNREETQYF. This chain uses TRBV4-2 with TRBJ2-5, with TRBD1 as a possible D gene (6 bases). The ends were cut back, 0 bases at V and 3 bases at J, with 11 bases in the middle. The CDR3 sequence is 15 residues long. The V gene's germline CDR1 is LGHNA and CDR2 YNFKEQ.

This clonotype was seen ten or more times. The DNA of the CDR3 is TGTGCCAGCAGTTATTGGAATCATGAGCAGTTCTTC. Protein sequence: CASSYWNHEQFF. J is TRBJ2-1 and V is TRBV6-8; no clear D. V was trimmed by 3 bases and J by 8 bases, leaving 8 bases between them. This CDR3 is 12 amino acids long. Germline V gene data show CDR1 as MNHGY and CDR2 as SAAAGT.

This clonotype was seen many times. This sequence joins TRBV29-1 and TRBJ2-1, with 10 nucleotides matching TRBD2. The CDR3 totals 14 residues. Trimming cost V 6 bases and J 2 bases; bases outside gene matches: 4. The germline CDR1 and CDR2 sequences are SQVTM and ANQGSEA. For the CDR3, the DNA is TGCAGCGTGACTAGCGGGCCTACCTACAATGAGCAGTTCTTC. This codes for CSVTSGPTYNEQFF.

This clonotype was observed a handful of times. CDR3 sequence: CASSLAQRRRAQNIQYF. DNA for the CDR3: TGTGCCAGCAGCTTAGCGCAAAGGAGGAGGGCCCAAAACATTCAGTACTTC. The chain combines TRBV7-2 with TRBJ2-4; D is possibly TRBD2 (6 bases). The CDR3 runs to 17 residues. Germline V gene lookup returns CDR1 SGHTA and CDR2 FQGNSA. Trimming stripped 0 bases from V and 5 bases from J, with 17 bases between. The entire variable domain, with the rest obtained from reference TRBV7-2 and TRBJ2-4, is as follows: GAGVSQSPSNKVTEKGKDVELRCDPISGHTALYWYRQSLGQGLEFLIYFQGNSAPDKSGLPSDRFSAERTGGSVSTLTIQRTQQEDSAVYLCASSLAQRRRAQNIQYFGAGTRLSVL.

The rearrangement joins TRBV20-1 to TRBJ2-1; D is undetermined. Looked up from germline, CDR1 is DFQATT and CDR2 is SNEGSKA (reference sequence). Trimming took 1 base from V and 9 from J, leaving 10 bases between them. This CDR3 region has 12 residues. DNA of the CDR3: TGCAGTGCTAGAGCCCCCCCCGGTGAGCAGTTCTTC. Translation gives CSARAPPGEQFF.

The rearrangement uses TRBV21-1 and TRBJ2-1; the table names TRBD1, a call not compared with the DNA. TRBV21-1 is termed a pseudogene. The CDR3 runs to 15 residues. In nucleotides, the CDR3 is TGTGCCAGCACCCCGGAATCGGGGCCCTACAATGAGCAGTTCTTC. It yields the protein CASTPESGPYNEQFF.

This clonotype appeared many times. The chain links TRBV20-1 to TRBJ2-3, with 10 positions matching TRBD2. Trimming at V came to 5 bases and at J to 6 bases, leaving 8 bases not matched to a gene. This CDR3 has 14 residues. Germline V gives CDR1 DFQATT, CDR2 SNEGSKA (reference sequence). The CDR3 nucleotides are TGCAGTGCTCCAAGCGGGGGGGCCAGGGATACGCAGTATTTT. It codes for CSAPSGGARDTQYF.

This clonotype was seen many times. The chain links TRBV5-1 to TRBJ2-5, with D maybe TRBD2 (6 bases). This CDR3 has 15 residues. V lost 2 bases to trimming and J lost 0 bases, with 11 bases between them. Germline V gives CDR1 SGHRS, CDR2 YFSETQ. The CDR3 bases are TGCGCCAGCAGCTTAGTCGGGAGAAACCAAGAGACCCAGTACTTC. Translation gives CASSLVGRNQETQYF.

This sequence joins TRBV18 and TRBJ1-1; D unresolved. This CDR3 region has 16 residues. Trimming cost V 5 bases and J 1 base, with 17 bases left between them. CDR1 is KGHSH, CDR2 LQKENI, per germline. CDR3 amino acids: CASSTILIPQNTEAFF. The CDR3 nucleotides read TGTGCCAGCTCAACGATCCTTATCCCTCAGAACACTGAAGCTTTCTTT.

This clonotype was detected a few times. Written as DNA, the CDR3 is TGCAGTGGGTTACGGGACCTGAACACTGAAGCTTTCTTT. Translating it yields CSGLRDLNTEAFF. The chain is built from TRBV20-1 and TRBJ1-1, with a weak D call TRBD1 (5 bases). V was shortened by 7 bases and J by 0 bases, with 12 bases between the two germline ends. In germline, CDR1 is DFQATT, CDR2 SNEGSKA (reference sequence). The CDR3 sequence is 13 residues long.

V gene TRBV7-2 combines with J gene TRBJ1-1, with D maybe TRBD1 (5 bases). The CDR3 spans 13 residues. The germline V and J ends were trimmed by 3 bases and 2 bases, with 7 bases remaining between them. From germline, CDR1 is SGHTA and CDR2 FQGNSA. The CDR3 loop reads CASSLQGNTEAFF. The CDR3 nucleotides are TGTGCCAGCAGCTTGCAGGGCAACACTGAAGCTTTCTTT.

The chain joins TRBV18 to TRBJ1-1; D is uncertain. Germline CDR1 and CDR2: KGHSH and LQKENI. There are 16 residues in the CDR3. V was trimmed by 4 bases and J by 0 bases, leaving 15 bases between them. The CDR3 here is CASSRALKGLNTEAFF. The CDR3 DNA reads TGTGCCAGCTCACGGGCCTTGAAGGGCTTGAACACTGAAGCTTTCTTT.

The chain carries TRBV6-5 and TRBJ1-4, with D unclear. Looked up from germline, CDR1 is MNHEY and CDR2 is SVGAGI. The CDR3 runs to 14 residues. The V gene lost 2 bases and the J gene lost 8 bases, with 12 bases spanning the gap. The CDR3 protein is CASSYVGKGEKLFF. Here the CDR3 DNA reads TGTGCCAGCAGTTACGTGGGAAAGGGAGAAAAACTGTTTTTT.

The chain uses TRBV7-2 and TRBJ1-6; TRBD1 is a possible D gene (5 bases). This CDR3 spans 14 amino acids. V lost 1 base and J lost 9, with 10 bases in between. Germline loops: CDR1 SGHTA, CDR2 FQGNSA. CDR3 bases: TGTGCCAGCAGCTTAGTAGGAGGGACTTCACCCCTCCACTTT. Translation gives CASSLVGGTSPLHF.